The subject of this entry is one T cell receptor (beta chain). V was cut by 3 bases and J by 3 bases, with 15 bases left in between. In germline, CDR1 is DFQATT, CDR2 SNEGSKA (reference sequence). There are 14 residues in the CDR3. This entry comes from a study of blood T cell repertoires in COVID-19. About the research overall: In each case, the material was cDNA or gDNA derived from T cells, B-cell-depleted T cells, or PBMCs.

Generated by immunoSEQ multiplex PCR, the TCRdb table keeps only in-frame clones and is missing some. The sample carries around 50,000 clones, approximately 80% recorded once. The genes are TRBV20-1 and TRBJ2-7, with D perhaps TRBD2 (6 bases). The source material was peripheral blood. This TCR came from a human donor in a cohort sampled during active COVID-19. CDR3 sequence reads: CSASGASENYEQYF. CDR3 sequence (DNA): TGCAGTGCTAGTGGGGCTAGCGAGAACTACGAGCAGTACTTC.